The 25 T cell receptor beta chains below come from one sample, sequenced in a study of Ad26.COV2.S vaccination and SARS-CoV-2 variants (dated by TCRdb to the early 2020s). Receptor amplification or capture employed the immunoSEQ multiplex PCR assay. TCRdb took over this immuneACCESS table, retaining in-frame rearrangements with V and J assigned. Such tables are incomplete; in checked studies, under half of the missing clones stem from an unresolved V gene, and the remainder is unexplained. For this sample the table gives about 350,000 clones, of which 90% to 95% were detected only once. 3.9% of the sample belongs to the ten largest clones. The time point label here, explained by the study, means: individuals recovered from natural SARS-CoV-2 infection. Here the sequenced sample was peripheral blood, taken after recovery from COVID-19. These receptors all stem from a human donor who had recovered from COVID-19.

V gene TRBV9 combines with J gene TRBJ2-2; D remains unclear. CDR1 is SGDLS and CDR2 is YYNGEE in the germline V gene. With 3 bases removed from V and 7 bases from J, the gap between germline ends came to 13 bases. The CDR3 extends over 14 amino acids. The CDR3 sequence is CASSALPGVGELFF. The CDR3 nucleotides are TGTGCCAGCAGCGCCCTCCCGGGTGTCGGGGAGCTGTTTTTT.

The chain uses TRBV6-1 and TRBJ1-2; TRBD1 matches at 7 bases. Trimming at V came to 2 bases and at J to 6 bases, leaving 9 bases not matched to a gene. CDR3 length: 15 residues. CDR1 MNHNS and CDR2 SASEGT come from the germline V gene. CDR3 sequence (DNA): TGTGCCAGCAGTGAACTCGGGACAGCTAATAATGGCTACACCTTC. This gives the protein CASSELGTANNGYTF.

In this sample, this clone turned up once. The chain carries TRBV18 and TRBJ2-1; 7 bases align to TRBD1. CDR3 length equals 14 residues. Looked up from germline, CDR1 is KGHSH and CDR2 is LQKENI. J lost 7 bases, V lost 6 bases, and 9 bases had no gene match. CDR3 coding DNA: TGTGCCAGCTCTGCGGCAGGGGGTTTGAATGAGCAGTTCTTC. Its translation: CASSAAGGLNEQFF.

The chain joins TRBV12-3 or TRBV12-4 to TRBJ1-2; no firm D call. This CDR3 has 12 residues. Trimming removed 9 bases from V and 1 base from J, with 9 bases in between. CDR3 in DNA: TGTGCCAGTTCGACTCGTAACTATGGCTACACCTTC. Encoded protein: CASSTRNYGYTF.

This chain links TRBV6-5 with TRBJ2-7; D is uncertain. Germline CDR1 reads MNHEY; CDR2 reads SVGAGI. The V and J ends lost 5 bases and 0 bases respectively, with 5 bases between them. The length of the CDR3 is 12 residues. DNA of the CDR3: TGTGCCAGCAGTCCCAGCTCCTACGAGCAGTACTTC. This encodes CASSPSSYEQYF.

This clone was observed a handful of times. V and J are TRBV3-1 (or the pseudogene TRBV3-2) and TRBJ1-1; the D is unclear. The ends were cut back, 4 bases at V and 5 bases at J, with 11 bases in the middle. CDR3 length: 13 residues. From germline, CDR1 is LGHDT and CDR2 YNNKEL (reference sequence). CDR3 protein: CASSPREGTEAFF. DNA of the CDR3: TGTGCCAGCAGCCCCCGGGAGGGAACTGAAGCTTTCTTT.

In its sample, this clone was seen once. The rearrangement joins TRBV12-5 to TRBJ2-5; D gene unclear. The CDR3 length is 13 residues. Germline V lookup: CDR1 LGHNT, CDR2 FRNRAP. V was trimmed by 3 bases and J by 4 bases, leaving 9 bases between them. The CDR3 DNA reads TGTGCTAGTGGTTTTGGCACTATAGAGACCCAGTACTTC. It encodes CASGFGTIETQYF.

The J gene is TRBJ1-5, the V gene TRBV19; D may be TRBD1 (6 bases). Germline V CDR1 and CDR2: LNHDA, SQIVND (reference sequence). The CDR3 covers 15 residues. With 3 bases removed from V and 3 bases from J, the gap between germline ends came to 12 bases. CDR3 in amino acids: CASSIEGGNNQPQHF. For the CDR3, the DNA is TGTGCCAGTAGTATTGAGGGGGGGAACAATCAGCCCCAGCATTTT.

The genes are TRBV11-2 and TRBJ2-3; D is possibly TRBD1 (8 bases). CDR1 is SGHAT, CDR2 FQNNGV, per germline. The CDR3 covers 15 residues. The germline V and J ends were trimmed by 4 bases and 0 bases, with 11 bases remaining between them. DNA of the CDR3: TGTGCCAGCAGCTACAGGGGGGGGAGCACAGATACGCAGTATTTT. It is translated as CASSYRGGSTDTQYF.

V is TRBV5-1 and J is TRBJ2-7; 9 bases match TRBD1. CDR3 length: 18 residues. CDR1 and CDR2 (germline): SGHRS, YFSETQ. J was trimmed by 6 bases and V by 0 bases; bases with no gene match: 16. The CDR3 here is CASSLGLFEGQGRGEQYF. In nucleotides, the CDR3 is TGCGCCAGCAGCTTGGGTCTCTTTGAAGGACAGGGGAGAGGCGAGCAGTACTTC.

The chain joins TRBV15 to TRBJ1-5; the D is unclear. The CDR3 is 12 residues long. Germline V CDR1 and CDR2: LNHNV, YYDKDF (reference sequence). Trimming left V 5 bases short and J 8 bases short, with 10 bases between. The CDR3 DNA reads TGTGCCACCAGCCGTCGTGGGGAGCCCCAGCATTTT. It translates to CATSRRGEPQHF.

The chain has TRBV10-1 and TRBJ2-2; no reliable D call. This CDR3 has 13 amino acids. V gave up 0 bases and J gave up 4 bases, with 3 bases separating them. Germline-derived CDR1 and CDR2 are WNHNN and SYGVQD (reference sequence). The CDR3 region is CASSESGTGELFF. The CDR3 DNA follows: TGCGCCAGCAGTGAGTCGGGCACCGGGGAGCTGTTTTTT.

The V and J genes are TRBV3-1 (or the pseudogene TRBV3-2) and TRBJ2-3, with TRBD2 matching over 9 bases. From germline, CDR1 is LGHDT and CDR2 YNNKEL (reference sequence). J lost 3 bases, V lost 4 bases, and 11 bases had no gene match. The CDR3 is made up of 17 amino acids. Written as DNA, the CDR3 is TGTGCCAGCAGCCCGTACCTACGGCTAGCGGGAACAGATACGCAGTATTTT. Translating gives CASSPYLRLAGTDTQYF.

The rearrangement uses TRBV19 and TRBJ1-1; D remains ambiguous. The CDR3 length is 14 residues. The germline gives CDR1 LNHDA, CDR2 SQIVND (reference sequence). V gave up 6 bases and J gave up 2 bases, with 13 bases separating them. CDR3 residues: CASSVGQSNTEAFF. CDR3 DNA: TGTGCCAGTAGCGTGGGTCAATCTAACACTGAAGCTTTCTTT.

This clone was detected only once. The chain combines TRBV6-5 with TRBJ1-2, with D unclear. Germline loops: CDR1 MNHEY, CDR2 SVGAGI. The CDR3 covers 11 residues. Trimming left V 2 bases short and J 8 bases short, with 6 bases between. The CDR3 DNA follows: TGTGCCAGCAGTTACGGTTGGGGCTACACCTTC. Residues: CASSYGWGYTF.

This rearrangement joins TRBV6-5 to TRBJ1-6, with TRBD1 matching 7 bases. From germline, CDR1 is MNHEY and CDR2 SVGAGI. The CDR3 runs 13 residues. V lost 4 bases to trimming and J lost 7 bases; unmatched junction nucleotides: 1. The CDR3 is CASSLQGNSPLHF. The CDR3 DNA follows: TGTGCCAGCAGTTTACAGGGGAATTCACCCCTCCACTTT.

This clone has a single count. The chain is built from TRBV7-9 and TRBJ2-7; a possible D gene is TRBD1 (5 bases). The V gene lost 4 bases and the J gene lost 6 bases, with 13 bases spanning the gap. From germline, CDR1 is SEHNR and CDR2 FQNEAQ (reference sequence). The CDR3 runs 13 residues. CDR3 sequence: CASSSFQGTEQYF. In nucleotides, the CDR3 is TGTGCCAGCAGCTCCTTCCAGGGTACCGAGCAGTACTTC.

This chain uses TRBV3-1 (or the pseudogene TRBV3-2) with TRBJ2-7, with D maybe TRBD1 (6 bases). Germline loops: CDR1 LGHDT, CDR2 YNNKEL (reference sequence). V shed 2 bases and J shed 5 bases, with 16 bases lying between them. The CDR3 contains 15 residues. In nucleotides, the CDR3 is TGTGCCAGCAGCCAACCAGGGGCCCGTGGTAACGAGCAGTACTTC. Translated, it gives CASSQPGARGNEQYF.

The chain links TRBV4-2 to TRBJ1-1, with TRBD1 identical over 7 bases. The CDR3 loop spans 15 amino acids. The V segment lost 2 bases and the J segment 2 bases; nucleotides outside the gene matches: 5. Germline assignment: CDR1 LGHNA and CDR2 YNFKEQ. The CDR3 reads CASSQPGGPNTEAFF. CDR3 nucleotide sequence: TGTGCCAGCAGCCAACCAGGGGGGCCCAACACTGAAGCTTTCTTT.

V and J are TRBV4-1 and TRBJ1-1; TRBD1 matches 7 bases. CDR1 is MGHRA, CDR2 YSYEKL, per germline. This CDR3 is 13 amino acids long. V trimming: 3 bases; J trimming: 7 bases; junction bases outside the gene matches: 5. CDR3: CASSQLQGIEAFF. Written as DNA, the CDR3 is TGCGCCAGCAGCCAGCTACAGGGGATTGAAGCTTTCTTT.

Turning to this clone: Distinct nucleotide sequences in the sample also encode this CDR3. V usage is TRBV2 and J usage is TRBJ2-3, with no clear D. The CDR3 length is 12 residues. Between the trimmed V and J ends, which lost 2 bases and 2 bases, there was a span of 2 bases. CDR1 is SNHLY, CDR2 FYNNEI, per germline. The CDR3 protein is CASSESTDTQYF. In DNA form, the CDR3 reads TGTGCCAGCAGTGAATCCACAGATACGCAGTATTTT.

The DNA of the CDR3 is TGTGCCAGCAGCTTAGACTCAAAAAACATTCAGTACTTC. Translation: CASSLDSKNIQYF. The chain uses TRBV5-4 and TRBJ2-4; no clear D. The CDR3 length is 13 residues. V lost 2 bases to trimming and J lost 4 bases, with 7 bases between them. CDR1 is SGHNT, CDR2 YYREEE, per germline (reference sequence).

The V gene is TRBV12-5, the J gene TRBJ2-3; D is ambiguous. V was cut by 5 bases and J by 6 bases, with 9 bases left in between. Germline V CDR1 and CDR2: LGHNT, FRNRAP. The CDR3 consists of 12 residues. CDR3 protein: CASGPSADTQYF. In DNA form, the CDR3 reads TGTGCTAGTGGTCCCTCTGCGGATACGCAGTATTTT.

V gene TRBV11-3 combines with J gene TRBJ1-6; tentatively, D is TRBD1 (6 bases). Germline V gene lookup returns CDR1 SGHNT and CDR2 YENEEA. V shed 5 bases and J shed 5 bases, with 10 bases lying between them. This CDR3 has 14 amino acids. CDR3 in DNA: TGTGCCAGCAGCCGGGGACATAATAATTCACCCCTCCACTTT. Encoded protein: CASSRGHNNSPLHF.

Here the CDR3 reads CASTPKGAHNSPLHF. Written as DNA, the CDR3 is TGTGCCAGCACCCCAAAGGGGGCCCATAATTCACCCCTCCACTTT. The chain uses TRBV2 and TRBJ1-6; 7 bases fit TRBD1. The trim removed 7 bases at V and 5 bases at J, leaving 8 bases unmatched. The CDR3 contains 15 residues. Germline lookup yields CDR1 SNHLY and CDR2 FYNNEI.